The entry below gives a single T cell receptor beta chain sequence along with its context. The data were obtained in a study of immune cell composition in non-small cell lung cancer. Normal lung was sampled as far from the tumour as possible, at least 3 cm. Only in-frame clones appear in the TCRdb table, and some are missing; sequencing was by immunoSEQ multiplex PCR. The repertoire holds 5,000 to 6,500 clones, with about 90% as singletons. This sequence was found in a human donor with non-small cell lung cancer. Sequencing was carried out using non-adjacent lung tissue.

The chain's CDR3 is CASKMVENSNQPQHF. The CDR3 DNA is TGTGCCAGCAAGATGGTGGAGAATAGCAATCAGCCCCAGCATTTT. V and J are TRBV2 and TRBJ1-5; no clear D gene. The germline gives CDR1 SNHLY, CDR2 FYNNEI. This CDR3 spans 15 amino acids. Trimming left V 7 bases short and J 0 bases short, with 13 bases between.